The 5 T cell receptor beta chains given below trace back to one sample, sequenced in a study of regulatory T cells in long-lasting Graves disease. Library construction for TCR beta used iRepertoire HTBI primers and Arm-PCR of CDR3 regions. Each CDR3 protein gets one entry after TCRdb re-called the multiplex PCR reads with MiXCR. In the table there are about 540,000 distinct CDR3 sequences, 13% of which are singletons. As for time point: newly diagnosed GD, antithyroid drugs for less than 3 months. PBMCs provided the RNA from which the TCR library was made. These same data were also listed under a study on T cells in Graves' hyperthyroidism and ophthalmopathy.

The material was peripheral blood mononuclear cells (PBMCs), obtained at new diagnosis, from a patient treated with antithyroid drugs. The receptors were gathered from a man aged 25 to 40 with Graves disease.

This clonotype has ten or more counts. The genes are TRBV12-3 or TRBV12-4 and TRBJ2-7; maybe TRBD2 (7 bases). This CDR3 has 15 residues. V shed 1 base and J shed 2 bases, with 12 bases lying between them. Here the CDR3 reads CASSLVRGAAYEQYF. CDR3 bases: TGTGCCAGCAGTTTAGTACGGGGGGCAGCCTACGAGCAGTACTTC.

There are many counts of this clonotype. The CDR3 spells CASRVAGGPLNEQFF. The DNA of the CDR3 is TGTGCCAGCAGAGTAGCGGGAGGGCCTCTCAATGAGCAGTTCTTC. V gene TRBV7-2 combines with J gene TRBJ2-1; 11 nucleotides line up with TRBD2. Trimming removed 6 bases from V and 6 bases from J; junction bases left unmatched: 7. Germline V gene lookup returns CDR1 SGHTA and CDR2 FQGNSA. CDR3 length: 15 residues.

This clonotype was counted only a few times. V usage is TRBV6-1 and J usage is TRBJ2-1, with D possibly matching TRBD2 (6 bases). The CDR3 consists of 11 residues. V lost 8 bases and J lost 6, with 8 bases in between. The germline gives CDR1 MNHNS, CDR2 SASEGT. Here the CDR3 DNA reads TGTGCCAGCGTGGGAGGCAATGAGCAGTTCTTC. Translated: CASVGGNEQFF.

This clonotype was seen only a few times. J is TRBJ1-4 and V is TRBV7-2; D ambiguous. CDR1 is SGHTA and CDR2 is FQGNSA in the germline V gene. Trimming shortened V by 5 bases and J by 0 bases, and 7 bases separated the two germline ends. The CDR3 is 14 residues long. CDR3 sequence reads: CASSLESTNEKLFF. The CDR3 DNA reads TGTGCCAGCAGCCTAGAGTCAACTAATGAAAAACTGTTTTTT.

This clonotype has only a few counts. This chain links TRBV20-1 with TRBJ2-5; the D gene is possibly TRBD1 (5 bases). CDR1 DFQATT and CDR2 SNEGSKA come from the germline V gene (reference sequence). V lost 8 bases to trimming and J lost 3 bases, with 16 bases between them. The CDR3 spans 13 residues. The CDR3 spells CSSTVGAKETQYF. CDR3 in DNA: TGCAGTTCAACTGTAGGGGCTAAAGAGACCCAGTACTTC.